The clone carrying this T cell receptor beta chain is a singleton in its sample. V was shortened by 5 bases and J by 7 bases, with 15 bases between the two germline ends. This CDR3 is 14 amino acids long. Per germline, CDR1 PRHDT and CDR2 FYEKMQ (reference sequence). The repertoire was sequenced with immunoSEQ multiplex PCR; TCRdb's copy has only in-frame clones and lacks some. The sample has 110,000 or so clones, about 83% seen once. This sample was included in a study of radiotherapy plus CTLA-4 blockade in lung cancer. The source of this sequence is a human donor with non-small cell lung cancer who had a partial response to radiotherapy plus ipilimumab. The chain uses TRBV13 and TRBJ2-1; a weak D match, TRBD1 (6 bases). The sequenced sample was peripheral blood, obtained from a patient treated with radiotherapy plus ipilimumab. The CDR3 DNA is TGTGCCAGCAGCGGATGGGGGCGTTCGAATGAGCAGTTCTTC. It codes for CASSGWGRSNEQFF.